This entry lists 6 T cell receptor beta chains sequenced from one sample in a study of siplizumab effects on memory and regulatory T cells. Assay used: immunoSEQ multiplex PCR; TCRdb lists only in-frame clones, some missing. The sample has over 100,000 clones, about 91% seen once. Sequencing used Tregs sorted from blood. All receptors derive from a human donor in good health.

The gene calls are TRBV19 and TRBJ1-6, with D possibly being TRBD1 (5 bases). Germline CDR1 reads LNHDA; CDR2 reads SQIVND (reference sequence). V shed 9 bases and J shed 4 bases, with 16 bases lying between them. The CDR3 loop spans 15 amino acids. The CDR3 spells CASRGMYLYNSPLHF. CDR3 nucleotides: TGTGCCAGCCGGGGCATGTACCTTTATAATTCACCCCTCCACTTT.

The V gene is TRBV6-7, the J gene TRBJ2-7, with D perhaps assigned TRBD1 or TRBD2 (5 bases each). TRBV6-7 is flagged as an ORF with uncertain function. V lost 0 bases, J lost 0 bases, and 9 bases lay in between. The CDR3 loop spans 15 amino acids. The chain's CDR3 is CASSYSSGLSYEQYF. The DNA of the CDR3 is TGTGCCAGCAGTTACTCTTCGGGGCTCTCCTACGAGCAGTACTTC.

V and J are TRBV6-1 and TRBJ2-7; 7 bases fit TRBD1. The CDR3 has 15 amino acids. After removal of 3 bases from V and 2 bases from J, the junction contained 7 bases not matched to a gene. Per germline, CDR1 MNHNS and CDR2 SASEGT. This CDR3 is CASSESGTAPYEQYF. The CDR3, as DNA: TGTGCCAGCAGTGAGTCTGGGACAGCTCCCTACGAGCAGTACTTC.

V and J are TRBV5-1 and TRBJ2-5, with 12 positions matching TRBD2. The germline V gene has CDR1 SGHRS and CDR2 YFSETQ. The trim removed 4 bases at V and 5 bases at J, leaving 9 bases unmatched. CDR3 length: 16 residues. The CDR3 spells CASSLLRLAGDETQYF. For the CDR3, the DNA is TGCGCCAGCAGCCTCCTTCGACTAGCGGGGGACGAGACCCAGTACTTC.

This rearrangement joins TRBV29-1 to TRBJ1-2; no definite D call. The length of the CDR3 is 17 residues. The V gene's germline CDR1 is SQVTM and CDR2 ANQGSEA. V dropped 3 bases and J dropped 6 bases, with 26 bases sitting between them. The DNA for the CDR3 is TGCAGCGTTGATTTCGTCTTCCGGTTAGGACGACGGGATGGCTACACCTTC. Translation gives CSVDFVFRLGRRDGYTF.

The gene calls are TRBV7-2 and TRBJ2-5; D is unclear. The J call may be in error: the DNA end matches TRBJ2-7 better. The CDR3 sequence is 14 residues long. Germline V gene data show CDR1 as SGHTA and CDR2 as FQGNSA. CDR3 sequence: CASSLIVGSYEQYF. For the CDR3, the DNA is TGTGCCAGCAGCTTAATCGTTGGTTCCTACGAGCAGTACTTC.